This TCR beta chain was sequenced during a study of control samples from healthy donors and cancer patients. Generated by immunoSEQ multiplex PCR, the TCRdb table keeps only in-frame clones and is missing some. Among a few hundred thousand clones listed, 90% were seen once. Germline values: CDR1 LGHDT, CDR2 YNNKEL (reference sequence). V was pared by 0 bases and J by 5 bases, with 8 bases between. The CDR3 loop spans 14 amino acids. Sequenced sample: PBMCs. This receptor was identified in a man aged 40-55 years with head and neck cancer. The chain employs TRBV3-1 (or the pseudogene TRBV3-2) and TRBJ2-1; D gene ambiguous. In DNA, the CDR3 is TGTGCCAGCAGCCAAGATCAGTACAACAATGAGCAGTTCTTC. Translation: CASSQDQYNNEQFF.